These 27 T cell receptor beta chains were sequenced from one sample in a study of type 1 and type 2 diabetes patients (dated by TCRdb to 2016 to 2017). Sequencing was carried out with an Illumina MiSeq. TCRbeta CDR3 amplification used genomic DNA from the sorted T cell subsets as template. The TCRbeta CDR3 region was amplified by multiplex PCR with 30 forward and 13 reverse primers. The public reads were reprocessed in TCRdb via fastp at Q25 and MiXCR, keeping in-frame beta chains. All rows with the same CDR3 protein become a single entry with the most common DNA and genes. The sample table records a few hundred thousand distinct CDR3 sequences; more than 40% of these occur just once. Roughly 15% of the sample goes to the ten largest clones. Sequencing was performed on peripheral blood mononuclear cells (PBMCs). Receptors originate from a man between 18 and 35 years old with type 2 diabetes.

The count of this clonotype is one. Since a much larger clone is just one base distant, this may be a read error. The V call is TRBV2, the J call TRBJ2-7; 7 positions agree with TRBD1. The CDR3 length is 14 residues. Germline CDR1 SNHLY, CDR2 FYNNEI. In DNA form, the CDR3 reads TGTGCCTGCCATCCGGACAGGAGCAACTACGGGCAGTACTTC. Encoded protein: CACHPDRSNYGQYF.

The chain recombines TRBV9 with TRBJ1-2, with 10 bases lining up with TRBD1. V dropped 3 bases and J dropped 4; count of bases not matched to a gene: 12. In germline, CDR1 is SGDLS, CDR2 YYNGEE. This CDR3 comprises 17 residues. The CDR3 reads CASSATRGDRGSYGYTF. The DNA of the CDR3 is TGTGCCAGCAGCGCCACCCGAGGGGACAGGGGCTCCTATGGCTACACCTTC.

This clonotype was seen repeatedly, ten times or more. The chain has TRBV25-1 and TRBJ1-1; D uncertain. Trimming took off 2 bases at V and 0 bases at J, with 16 bases between the two ends. This CDR3 spans 17 amino acids. Per germline, CDR1 MGHDK and CDR2 SYGVNS. CDR3 sequence (DNA): TGTGCCAGCAGTGAAGGGTCGGAAAACGGCCTGAACACTGAAGCTTTCTTT. It encodes CASSEGSENGLNTEAFF.

Notes on this clonotype: An end of the junction does not agree with germline; a read error may underlie this. The chain is built from TRBV6-5 and TRBJ2-6; 9 bases match TRBD1. The CDR3 has 18 amino acids. Germline V lookup: CDR1 MNHEY, CDR2 SVGAGI. CDR3 bases: TGCGCCAGCAGCCTCGTCCCCGGGACAGGGTCCGGGGCCAACGTCCTGACTTTC. It is translated as CASSLVPGTGSGANVLTF.

This clonotype was detected a few times. V gene TRBV12-3 or TRBV12-4 combines with J gene TRBJ1-2; no clear D. V shed 2 bases and J shed 0 bases, with 13 bases lying between them. CDR3 length: 16 amino acids. This CDR3 is CASSLNSEKANYGYTF. The CDR3 coding sequence is TGTGCCAGCAGTTTAAACTCCGAGAAAGCTAACTATGGCTACACCTTC.

In DNA, the CDR3 is TGCGCCAGTCTTCCAGGGCGGGACCTCAACACCGGGGAGCTGTTTTTT. It codes for CASLPGRDLNTGELFF. The chain is built from TRBV10-1 and TRBJ2-2, with a weak D call TRBD2 (6 bases). This CDR3 spans 16 amino acids. Germline CDR1 is WNHNN and CDR2 is SYGVQD (reference sequence). V lost 9 bases and J 2 bases, leaving 19 bases between the germline ends.

The chain has TRBV7-3 and TRBJ2-2; D is possibly TRBD1 (5 bases). The CDR3 runs 14 residues. Trimming took off 5 bases at V and 7 bases at J, with 14 bases between the two ends. Germline CDR1 SGHTA, CDR2 FQGTGA. Here the CDR3 reads CASSPSGPGGELFF. In nucleotides, the CDR3 is TGTGCCAGCAGCCCTTCAGGGCCGGGCGGGGAGCTGTTTTTT.

This rearrangement joins TRBV20-1 to TRBJ1-4; 8 positions match TRBD1. The CDR3 is 14 residues long. The V segment lost 7 bases and the J segment 6 bases; nucleotides outside the gene matches: 10. Germline-derived CDR1 and CDR2 are DFQATT and SNEGSKA (reference sequence). The DNA for the CDR3 is TGCAGTGTGGACAGGGCTGTATTGGATGAAAAACTGTTTTTT. It encodes CSVDRAVLDEKLFF.

The rearrangement joins TRBV6-6 to TRBJ2-7; D call uncertain. V was clipped by 7 bases and J by 2 bases, with 15 bases between them. This CDR3 contains 14 residues. Germline loops: CDR1 MNHNY, CDR2 SVGAGI (reference sequence). The CDR3 DNA is TGTGCCAGCAACACCGGGTACAGCCCCTACGAGCAGTACTTC. It is translated as CASNTGYSPYEQYF.

About this clonotype itself: One end of the junction is discordant with germline, which a read error may explain. This chain connects TRBV10-2 to TRBJ1-1; the D gene is possibly TRBD1 (5 bases). Germline loops: CDR1 WSHSY, CDR2 SAAADI. The CDR3 has 16 amino acids. The CDR3 DNA follows: TGCGCCATCAGTGCGGGGGTCGGACAAGGGAACACTGAAGCTTTCTTT. As protein: CAISAGVGQGNTEAFF.

Note on this clonotype: At one end, the junction sequence differs from germline, possibly due to a read error. The DNA of the CDR3 is TGTGCCAGCAGTTTATTTGTGTCCCGACAGAGCTCCTATAATTCACCCTTCCACTTT. Translating gives CASSLFVSRQSSYNSPFHF. This chain links TRBV6-5 with TRBJ1-6; tentative D call: TRBD1 (5 bases). Germline V CDR1 and CDR2: MNHEY, SVGAGI. The CDR3 covers 19 residues.

CDR3 in amino acids: CASITNQPQHF. The DNA of the CDR3 is TGTGCCAGTATCACAAATCAGCCCCAGCATTTT. The genes are TRBV19 and TRBJ1-5; D not resolved. Germline loops: CDR1 LNHDA, CDR2 SQIVND (reference sequence). Trimming left V 7 bases short and J 4 bases short, with 5 bases between. The CDR3 loop spans 11 amino acids.

The rearrangement joins TRBV19 to TRBJ1-5; D might be TRBD1 (5 bases). V lost 7 bases and J 1 base, leaving 17 bases between the germline ends. The CDR3 is 16 amino acids. Per the germline V gene, CDR1 is LNHDA and CDR2 is SQIVND (reference sequence). CDR3 sequence reads: CASNLGQGISNQPQHF. The CDR3 bases are TGTGCCAGTAACCTCGGGCAGGGAATAAGCAATCAGCCCCAGCATTTT.

A remark on this clonotype: At one end, the junction sequence differs from germline, possibly due to a read error. The chain is built from TRBV25-1 and TRBJ2-2; either TRBD1 or TRBD2 may fit D (5 bases each). Germline V gene lookup returns CDR1 MGHDK and CDR2 SYGVNS. This CDR3 spans 15 amino acids. In nucleotides, the CDR3 is TGTGCCAGCACCGGGCGAGGGGTGGGCACCGGGGATCTGTTTTTT. It encodes CASTGRGVGTGDLFF.

This clonotype was observed a handful of times. J is TRBJ2-6 and V is TRBV19; 11 bases agree with TRBD1. Germline values: CDR1 LNHDA, CDR2 SQIVND (reference sequence). The CDR3 has 15 residues. The V segment lost 8 bases and the J segment 3 bases; nucleotides outside the gene matches: 3. This CDR3 reads CASSDRGLGANVLTF. As DNA, the CDR3 is TGTGCCAGTTCGGACAGGGGGCTTGGGGCCAACGTCCTGACTTTC.

The chain has TRBV12-3 or TRBV12-4 and TRBJ2-1, with 8 positions matching TRBD1. V lost 6 bases to trimming and J lost 3 bases; unmatched junction nucleotides: 13. This CDR3 comprises 17 residues. CDR3 DNA: TGTGCCAGCAGCCATGGTGGGACAGGTTGGAACTACAATGAGCAGTTCTTC. Translating gives CASSHGGTGWNYNEQFF.

This chain joins TRBV10-3 and TRBJ2-1; 8 bases line up with TRBD2. J lost 4 bases, V lost 10 bases, and 12 bases had no gene match. The CDR3 runs to 15 residues. Per germline, CDR1 ENHRY and CDR2 SYGVKD. The CDR3, as DNA: TGTGCCAACTCGTCTAAGCGGGAGAGATACAATGAGCAGTTCTTC. Residues: CANSSKRERYNEQFF.

This clonotype was picked up a small number of times. J is TRBJ2-7 and V is TRBV13; the D gene is possibly TRBD2 (6 bases). V lost 2 bases and J 3 bases, leaving 8 bases between the germline ends. The CDR3 is 13 residues long. The germline gives CDR1 PRHDT, CDR2 FYEKMQ (reference sequence). The DNA for the CDR3 is TGTGCCAGCAGCTTAAAAGCGGGCTACGAGCAGTACTTC. This encodes CASSLKAGYEQYF.

The chain uses TRBV19 and TRBJ2-1; the D is unclear. Trimming cost V 2 bases and J 4 bases, with 18 bases left between them. This CDR3 is 17 amino acids long. Germline V gene lookup returns CDR1 LNHDA and CDR2 SQIVND (reference sequence). The CDR3 coding sequence is TGTGCCAGTAGTATACCACCACAGAGAAGTGATTACAATGAGCAGTTCTTC. Protein product: CASSIPPQRSDYNEQFF. Using reference TRBV19 and TRBJ2-1 for the parts outside the CDR3, the full variable domain is DGGITQSPKYLFRKEGQNVTLSCEQNLNHDAMYWYRQDPGQGLRLIYYSQIVNDFQKGDIAEGYSVSREKKESFPLTVTSAQKNPTAFYLCASSIPPQRSDYNEQFFGPGTRLTVL.

This clonotype turned up a few times. The rearrangement joins TRBV28 to TRBJ2-7; 7 bases map to TRBD1. CDR3 size: 17 residues. Trimming cost V 2 bases and J 1 base; bases outside gene matches: 11. Per germline, CDR1 MDHEN and CDR2 SYDVKM. The CDR3 spells CASSLRALQGKSYEQYF. In nucleotides, the CDR3 is TGTGCCAGCAGTTTACGTGCTCTACAGGGGAAGTCCTACGAGCAGTACTTC.

The V gene is TRBV27, the J gene TRBJ1-5; TRBD1 might be the D (5 bases). Trimming shortened V by 1 base and J by 4 bases, and 8 bases separated the two germline ends. Germline V gene sequence: CDR1 MNHEY, CDR2 SMNVEV (reference sequence). The CDR3 extends over 14 amino acids. The CDR3 region is CASSLWGVNQPQHF. CDR3 in DNA: TGTGCCAGCAGTTTATGGGGGGTTAATCAGCCCCAGCATTTT.

This clonotype was seen ten or more times. The CDR3 bases are TGTGCCAGCAGTCCGGGACTTAACACCGGGGAGCTGTTTTTT. Its translation: CASSPGLNTGELFF. The genes are TRBV2 and TRBJ2-2, with TRBD2 as a possible D gene (6 bases). Germline V gives CDR1 SNHLY, CDR2 FYNNEI. Trimming cost V 5 bases and J 2 bases, with 9 bases left between them. This CDR3 contains 14 residues.

The V gene is TRBV20-1, the J gene TRBJ2-5; D might be TRBD1 (6 bases). V was pared by 2 bases and J by 6 bases, with 10 bases between. Germline CDR1 DFQATT, CDR2 SNEGSKA (reference sequence). The CDR3 covers 12 residues. The CDR3 is CSARKGGQTQYF. The CDR3 nucleotides are TGCAGTGCTAGAAAAGGGGGACAGACCCAGTACTTC.

This clonotype showed up many times. This chain joins TRBV29-1 and TRBJ2-7; TRBD1 aligns across 8 bases. This CDR3 region has 15 residues. Germline CDR1 and CDR2: SQVTM and ANQGSEA. Trimming took 3 bases from V and 6 from J; bases not matched to a gene: 13. Written as DNA, the CDR3 is TGCAGCGTTGAGCGACAGGGGATTGGGGGGACCGAGCAGTACTTC. Protein product: CSVERQGIGGTEQYF.

The gene calls are TRBV12-3 or TRBV12-4 and TRBJ2-2, with 8 bases fitting TRBD1. This CDR3 is built from 14 residues. With 5 bases clipped from V and 6 bases from J, the junction kept 5 bases outside the gene matches. The CDR3 spells CASSGQGGAGELFF. In nucleotides, the CDR3 is TGTGCCAGCAGTGGACAGGGAGGAGCCGGGGAGCTGTTTTTT.

This clonotype showed up just a few times. The rearrangement joins TRBV27 to TRBJ1-2; the match to TRBD1 covers 7 bases. V was pared by 5 bases and J by 5 bases, with 11 bases of the junction left unmatched. The germline CDR1 and CDR2 sequences are MNHEY and SMNVEV (reference sequence). This CDR3 spans 15 amino acids. The CDR3 DNA follows: TGTGCCAGCAGTGTGACCGGGACAGCGGCTTATGGCTACACCTTC. It yields the protein CASSVTGTAAYGYTF.

The genes are TRBV10-1 and TRBJ1-5; D unresolved. This CDR3 contains 14 residues. Trimming took 0 bases from V and 7 from J, leaving 10 bases between them. Germline values: CDR1 WNHNN, CDR2 SYGVQD (reference sequence). The CDR3 loop is CASSESKQGQPQHF. CDR3 DNA sequence: TGCGCCAGCAGTGAGTCGAAGCAAGGGCAGCCCCAGCATTTT.